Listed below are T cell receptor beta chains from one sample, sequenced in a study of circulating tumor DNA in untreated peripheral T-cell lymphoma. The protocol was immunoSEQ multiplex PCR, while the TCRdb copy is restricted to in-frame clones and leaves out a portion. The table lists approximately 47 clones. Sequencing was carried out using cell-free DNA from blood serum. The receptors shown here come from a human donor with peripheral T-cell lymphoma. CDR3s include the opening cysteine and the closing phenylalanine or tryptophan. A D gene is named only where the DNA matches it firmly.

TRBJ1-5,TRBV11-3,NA,TGTGCCAGCAGCTTAGCAGGGAGCAATCAGCCCCAGCATTTT,CASSLAGSNQPQHF
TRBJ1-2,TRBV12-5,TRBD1,TGTGCTAGTGGTTTCACTGGGGGGGACAGTAGGGTTTATGGCTACACCTTC,CASGFTGGDSRVYGYTF
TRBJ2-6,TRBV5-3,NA,TGTGCCAGAGCTGATACAGTTGAACAAAGTCGGGCCAACGTCCTGACTTTC,CARADTVEQSRANVLTF
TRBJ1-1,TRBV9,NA,TGTGCCAGCAGCGCCGCGAACACTGAAGCTTTCTTT,CASSAANTEAFF
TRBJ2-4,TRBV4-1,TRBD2,TGCGCCAGCAGCCAAGTTTGGGCTAGCGGGAGACACCTAGCCAAAAACATTCAGTACTTC,CASSQVWASGRHLAKNIQYF
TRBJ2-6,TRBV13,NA,TGTGCCAGCAGATGGTGTAAACTGAGTACAAAGTCGGGCCAACGTCCTGATTTC,CASRWCKLSTKSGQRPDF
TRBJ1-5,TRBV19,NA,TGTGCCAGTAGAAGGCATCAGCCCCAGCATTTT,CASRRHQPQHF
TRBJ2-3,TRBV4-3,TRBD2,TGCGCCAGCAGCCAAGTTTTTTCGGCGGCGGGAGGCACAGATACGCAGTATTTT,CASSQVFSAAGGTDTQYF
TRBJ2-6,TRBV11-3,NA,TGTGCCAGCAGCGCATCTCGACAAAGTCGGGCCAACGTCCTGACTTTC,CASSASRQSRANVLTF
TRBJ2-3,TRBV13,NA,TGTGCCAGCAGCTTAAGTAGCGTATTCACAGATACGCAGTATTTT,CASSLSSVFTDTQYF